Listed here are 6 T cell receptor beta chains from one sample, sequenced in a study of cytomegalovirus exposure and HLA in healthy donors. The study ran its PCR with 60 Vbeta and 13 Jbeta primers. Clones were read by immunoSEQ multiplex PCR, and TCRdb kept only the in-frame ones, dropping some. This repertoire shows 100,000 or so clones, roughly 76% found once; its top ten account for about 6.9%. The material sequenced was PBMCs. The receptors derive from a man aged 30-40 years in good health and CMV-seropositive.

The chain carries TRBV2 and TRBJ2-2; D is unresolved. The germline V gene encodes CDR1 SNHLY and CDR2 FYNNEI. The germline V and J ends were trimmed by 4 bases and 2 bases, with 8 bases remaining between them. The CDR3 has 14 amino acids. This chain's CDR3 is CASSGGFNTGELFF. In DNA form, the CDR3 reads TGTGCCAGCAGTGGAGGTTTTAACACCGGGGAGCTGTTTTTT.

J is TRBJ1-2 and V is TRBV18, with 7 bases lining up with TRBD1. CDR1 KGHSH and CDR2 LQKENI come from the germline V gene. This CDR3 is built from 13 residues. Germline trimming cut 3 bases from V and 4 bases from J; bases unmatched to any gene: 2. CDR3 sequence: CASSPDRSYGYTF. DNA of the CDR3: TGTGCCAGCTCACCGGACAGGAGCTATGGCTACACCTTC.

The rearrangement joins TRBV29-1 to TRBJ2-1, with D possibly matching TRBD2 (5 bases). This CDR3 has 14 amino acids. Trimming stripped 4 bases from V and 9 bases from J, with 19 bases between. CDR1 SQVTM and CDR2 ANQGSEA come from the germline V gene. CDR3 amino acids: CSVVKLVLFGEQFF. Written as DNA, the CDR3 is TGCAGCGTTGTGAAACTAGTACTCTTCGGTGAGCAGTTCTTC.

The DNA for the CDR3 is TGTGCCAGCAGTGTCGAGACCCTCAGGGTTTCACAGCCCCAGCATTTT. Translating gives CASSVETLRVSQPQHF. V usage is TRBV6-1 and J usage is TRBJ1-5, with TRBD1 as a possible D gene (5 bases). Germline V gene sequence: CDR1 MNHNS, CDR2 SASEGT. This CDR3 has 16 residues. Trimming removed 4 bases from V and 7 bases from J, with 20 bases in between.

The chain is built from TRBV4-2 and TRBJ1-1; D is unresolved. The CDR3 contains 13 residues. V was trimmed by 1 base and J by 7 bases, leaving 10 bases between them. Per germline, CDR1 LGHNA and CDR2 YNFKEQ. In nucleotides, the CDR3 is TGTGCCAGCAGCCAAGTGAGCGGAGGTGAAGCTTTCTTT. Protein: CASSQVSGGEAFF.

Written as DNA, the CDR3 is TGTGCCTGGAGCGCGGACAGGGGAATGAAGCAGTACTTC. Amino acid sequence: CAWSADRGMKQYF. V gene TRBV30 combines with J gene TRBJ2-7; 9 nucleotides agree with TRBD1. Germline trimming cut 3 bases from V and 8 bases from J; bases unmatched to any gene: 8. CDR3 length equals 13 residues. CDR1 and CDR2 from the germline V gene are GTSNPN and SVGIG (reference sequence).